These 3 T cell receptor beta chains were sequenced from one sample in a study of identical twins. TCRdb used MiXCR to reprocess the 5' RACE reads, holding one entry per CDR3 protein. The sample shows 350,000 to 500,000 distinct CDR3 sequences, about a fifth of them seen only once. What was sequenced was naive T cells sorted from blood. Receptor source: a man between 50 and 59 years old in good health.

This clonotype was recorded many times. The rearrangement joins TRBV5-4 to TRBJ1-1; a weak D match, TRBD1 (6 bases). V was trimmed by 0 bases and J by 6 bases, leaving 9 bases between them. The CDR3 is 13 amino acids. Germline V gene lookup returns CDR1 SGHNT and CDR2 YYREEE (reference sequence). In nucleotides, the CDR3 is TGTGCCAGCAGCTTGGAAGGGGGGTCTGAAGCTTTCTTT. This codes for CASSLEGGSEAFF.

The sample holds many counts of this clonotype. This chain connects TRBV20-1 to TRBJ1-6; 7 bases agree with TRBD1. After removal of 3 bases from V and 10 bases from J, the junction contained 9 bases not matched to a gene. CDR3 length: 14 amino acids. Per germline, CDR1 DFQATT and CDR2 SNEGSKA (reference sequence). Here the CDR3 reads CSASATGTVSPLHF. In DNA form, the CDR3 reads TGCAGTGCTAGCGCTACAGGGACAGTGTCACCCCTCCACTTT.

V usage is TRBV27 and J usage is TRBJ2-1; D uncertain. Trimming took 3 bases from V and 0 from J, leaving 9 bases between them. CDR3 length: 15 amino acids. Germline assignment: CDR1 MNHEY and CDR2 SMNVEV (reference sequence). CDR3 nucleotides: TGTGCCAGCAGTTTTAAGGGTGGCTCCTACAATGAGCAGTTCTTC. Its protein is CASSFKGGSYNEQFF.